One and the same sample provided the 3 T cell receptor beta chains below, sequenced in a study of regulatory T cells in long-lasting Graves disease. Documented time point: persistent/refractory GD, antithyroid drugs over 5 years with positive TRAb. PBMC-extracted RNA yielded the TCR library. Arm-PCR with iRepertoire HTBI primers amplified the CDR3 regions for these TCR beta libraries. One entry per CDR3 protein, called by TCRdb with MiXCR from the multiplex PCR reads. This sample has 300,000 to 500,000 distinct CDR3 sequences, with about a fifth found just once. This specimen was peripheral blood mononuclear cells (PBMCs), taken when the disease was refractory, from a patient treated with antithyroid drugs. The receptor set was obtained from a female donor with Graves disease.

Many counts were recorded for this clonotype. The rearrangement joins TRBV7-2 to TRBJ2-7; 14 positions match TRBD2. This CDR3 is built from 17 residues. The V gene end was trimmed by 5 bases and the J gene end by 2 bases; junction bases not matched to a gene: 8. CDR1 is SGHTA and CDR2 is FQGNSA in the germline V gene. The CDR3 DNA reads TGTGCCAGCAGCACGCAACCGGGACTAGCGGGGGCCTACGAGCAGTACTTC. Translating it yields CASSTQPGLAGAYEQYF.

This clonotype was seen only a few times. This chain joins TRBV29-1 and TRBJ2-5; 7 bases match TRBD1. The CDR3 totals 16 residues. J was trimmed by 1 base and V by 1 base; bases with no gene match: 9. Germline loops: CDR1 SQVTM, CDR2 ANQGSEA. The CDR3 coding sequence is TGCAGCGTTGAAGGAACTATCACAGGGGTCCAAGAGACCCAGTACTTC. Its translation: CSVEGTITGVQETQYF. Looking up the rest from reference TRBV29-1 and TRBJ2-5 gives the full variable domain: SAVISQKPSRDICQRGTSLTIQCQVDSQVTMMFWYRQQPGQSLTLIATANQGSEATYESGFVIDKFPISRPNLTFSTLTVSNMSPEDSSIYLCSVEGTITGVQETQYFGPGTRLLVL.

This clonotype has more than one count but fewer than ten. V usage is TRBV10-3 and J usage is TRBJ2-7; possibly TRBD2 for D (6 bases). The V gene lost 8 bases and the J gene lost 9 bases, with 23 bases spanning the gap. The germline V gene encodes CDR1 ENHRY and CDR2 SYGVKD. There are 14 residues in the CDR3. The CDR3 DNA reads TGTGCCATCTCAGACGGGAGAATTGTCGGTAGGCAGTACTTC. Translated, it gives CAISDGRIVGRQYF.